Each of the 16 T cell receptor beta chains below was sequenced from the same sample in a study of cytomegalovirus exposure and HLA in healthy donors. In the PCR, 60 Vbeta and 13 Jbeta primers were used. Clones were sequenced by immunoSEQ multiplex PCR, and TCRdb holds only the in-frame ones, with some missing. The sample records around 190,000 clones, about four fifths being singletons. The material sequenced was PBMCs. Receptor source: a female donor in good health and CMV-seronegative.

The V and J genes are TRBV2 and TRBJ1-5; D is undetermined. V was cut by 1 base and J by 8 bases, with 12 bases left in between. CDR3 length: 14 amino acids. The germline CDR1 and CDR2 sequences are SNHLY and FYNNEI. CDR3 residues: CASSEDSGNEPQHF. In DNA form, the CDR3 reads TGTGCCAGCAGTGAAGACAGCGGGAATGAGCCCCAGCATTTT.

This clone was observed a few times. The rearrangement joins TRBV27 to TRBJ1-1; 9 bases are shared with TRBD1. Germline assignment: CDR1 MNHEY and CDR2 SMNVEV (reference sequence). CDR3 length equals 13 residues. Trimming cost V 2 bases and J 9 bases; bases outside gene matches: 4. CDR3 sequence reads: CASSLGTGYQAFF. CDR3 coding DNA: TGTGCCAGCAGTTTAGGGACAGGGTATCAAGCTTTCTTT.

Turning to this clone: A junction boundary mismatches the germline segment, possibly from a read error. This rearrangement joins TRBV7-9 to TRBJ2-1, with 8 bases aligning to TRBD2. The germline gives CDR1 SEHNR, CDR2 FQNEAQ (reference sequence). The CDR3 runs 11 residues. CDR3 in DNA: TGTTCCAGCAGCTCGGGACTAGTCCCGTTCTTC. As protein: CSSSSGLVPFF.

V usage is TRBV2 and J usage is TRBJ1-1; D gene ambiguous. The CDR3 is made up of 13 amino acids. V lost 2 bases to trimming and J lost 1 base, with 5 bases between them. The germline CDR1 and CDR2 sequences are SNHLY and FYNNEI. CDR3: CASSESPNTEAFF. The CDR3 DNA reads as TGTGCCAGCAGTGAAAGCCCGAACACTGAAGCTTTCTTT. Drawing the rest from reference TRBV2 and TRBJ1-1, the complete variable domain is EPEVTQTPSHQVTQMGQEVILRCVPISNHLYFYWYRQILGQKVEFLVSFYNNEISEKSEIFDDQFSVERPDGSNFTLKIRSTKLEDSAMYFCASSESPNTEAFFGQGTRLTVV.

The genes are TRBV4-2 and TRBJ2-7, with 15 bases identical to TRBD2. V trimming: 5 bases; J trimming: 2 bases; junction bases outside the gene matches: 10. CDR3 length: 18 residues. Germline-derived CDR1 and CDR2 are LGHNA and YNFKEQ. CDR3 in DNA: TGTGCCAGCAGCACGCGGACTAGCGGGAGGGAGGGGCCCTACGAGCAGTACTTC. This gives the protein CASSTRTSGREGPYEQYF.

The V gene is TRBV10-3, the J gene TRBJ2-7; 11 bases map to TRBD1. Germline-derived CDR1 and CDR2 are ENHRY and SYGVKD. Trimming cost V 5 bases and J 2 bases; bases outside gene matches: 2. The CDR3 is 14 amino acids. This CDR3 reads CAISPGQGAYEQYF. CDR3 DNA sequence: TGTGCCATCAGTCCGGGACAGGGGGCCTACGAGCAGTACTTC.

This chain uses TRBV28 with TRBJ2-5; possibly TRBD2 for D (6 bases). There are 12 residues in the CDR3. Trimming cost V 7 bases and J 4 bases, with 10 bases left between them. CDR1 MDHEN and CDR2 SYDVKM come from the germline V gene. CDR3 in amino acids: CASTRGIETQYF. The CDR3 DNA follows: TGTGCCAGCACGCGGGGAATAGAGACCCAGTACTTC.

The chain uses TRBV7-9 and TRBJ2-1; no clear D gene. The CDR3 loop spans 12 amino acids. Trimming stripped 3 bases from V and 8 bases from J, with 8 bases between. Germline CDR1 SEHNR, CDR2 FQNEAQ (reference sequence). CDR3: CASSFGMDEQFF. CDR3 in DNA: TGTGCCAGCAGCTTCGGTATGGATGAGCAGTTCTTC.

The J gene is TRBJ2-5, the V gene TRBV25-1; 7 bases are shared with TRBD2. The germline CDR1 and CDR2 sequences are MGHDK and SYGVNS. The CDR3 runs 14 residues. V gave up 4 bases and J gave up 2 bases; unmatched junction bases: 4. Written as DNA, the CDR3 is TGTGCCAGCAGTGTACGGGGGGTACAAGAGACCCAGTACTTC. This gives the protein CASSVRGVQETQYF.

The CDR3 loop is CASRGEGGELFF. For the CDR3, the DNA is TGTGCCAGCAGAGGGGAGGGCGGGGAGCTGTTTTTT. The V and J genes are TRBV2 and TRBJ2-2, with 7 positions matching TRBD2. The CDR3 runs to 12 residues. Germline V CDR1 and CDR2: SNHLY, FYNNEI. V lost 6 bases to trimming and J lost 7 bases; unmatched junction nucleotides: 2.

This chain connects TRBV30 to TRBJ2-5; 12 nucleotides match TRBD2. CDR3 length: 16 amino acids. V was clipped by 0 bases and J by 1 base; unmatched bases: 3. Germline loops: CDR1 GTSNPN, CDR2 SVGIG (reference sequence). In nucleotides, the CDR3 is TGTGCCTGGAGTGTACTAGCGGGAGGCCCCCAAGAGACCCAGTACTTC. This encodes CAWSVLAGGPQETQYF.

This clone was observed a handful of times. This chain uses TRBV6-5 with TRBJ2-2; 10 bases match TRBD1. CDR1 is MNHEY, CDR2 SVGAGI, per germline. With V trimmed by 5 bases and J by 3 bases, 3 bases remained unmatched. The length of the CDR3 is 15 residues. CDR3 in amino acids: CASSPGQGYTGELFF. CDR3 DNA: TGTGCCAGCAGTCCGGGACAGGGGTACACCGGGGAGCTGTTTTTT.

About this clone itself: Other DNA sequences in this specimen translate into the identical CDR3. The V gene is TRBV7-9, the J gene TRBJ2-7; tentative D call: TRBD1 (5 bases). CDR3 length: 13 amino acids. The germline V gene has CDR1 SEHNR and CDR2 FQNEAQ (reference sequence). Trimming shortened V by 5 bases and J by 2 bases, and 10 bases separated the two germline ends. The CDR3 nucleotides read TGTGCCAGCAGCCCCGACAGTACCTACGAGCAGTACTTC. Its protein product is CASSPDSTYEQYF.

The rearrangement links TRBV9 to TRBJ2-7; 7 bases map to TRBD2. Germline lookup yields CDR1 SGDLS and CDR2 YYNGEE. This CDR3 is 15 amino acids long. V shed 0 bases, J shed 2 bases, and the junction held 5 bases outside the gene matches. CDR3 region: CASSVEPSGPYEQYF. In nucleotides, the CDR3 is TGTGCCAGCAGCGTAGAGCCTAGCGGTCCCTACGAGCAGTACTTC.

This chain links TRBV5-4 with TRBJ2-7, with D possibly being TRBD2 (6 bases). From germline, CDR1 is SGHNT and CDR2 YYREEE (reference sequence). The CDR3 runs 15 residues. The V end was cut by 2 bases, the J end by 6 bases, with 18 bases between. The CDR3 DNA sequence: TGTGCCAGCAGCTTATTGGGGGGTAAAGTCGGCGAGCAGTACTTC. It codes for CASSLLGGKVGEQYF.

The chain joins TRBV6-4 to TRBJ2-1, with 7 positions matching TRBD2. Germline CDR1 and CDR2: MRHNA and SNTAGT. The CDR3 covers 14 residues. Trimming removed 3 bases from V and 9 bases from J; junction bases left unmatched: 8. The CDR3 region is CASSERGEVREQFF. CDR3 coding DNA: TGTGCCAGCAGTGAACGGGGGGAGGTGCGTGAGCAGTTCTTC.